These 8 T cell receptor beta chains were sequenced from one sample in a study of blood T cell repertoires in COVID-19. Some clones are missing from TCRdb's copy, which holds only in-frame ones; the method was immunoSEQ multiplex PCR. The sample contains about 150,000 clones, roughly nine tenths of which appear only once. The material sequenced was peripheral blood. These receptors were collected from a woman in her 70s with acute or convalescent COVID-19.

The V and J genes are TRBV7-2 and TRBJ2-2; D perhaps matches TRBD2 (5 bases). Trimming shortened V by 1 base and J by 7 bases, and 13 bases separated the two germline ends. The CDR3 has 15 residues. The germline V gene has CDR1 SGHTA and CDR2 FQGNSA. The DNA of the CDR3 is TGTGCCAGCAGCTTAGGACCTACAGCGGTCGGGGAGCTGTTTTTT. Encoded protein: CASSLGPTAVGELFF.

This CDR3 is CASGRLPRPGNNSPLHF. The CDR3 region has the DNA TGTGCTTCAGGTAGATTACCCAGGCCAGGGAATAATTCACCCCTCCACTTT. The rearrangement links TRBV19 to TRBJ1-6, with D maybe TRBD1 (5 bases). This CDR3 has 17 residues. The V gene's germline CDR1 is LNHDA and CDR2 SQIVND (reference sequence).

The V and J genes are TRBV7-9 and TRBJ2-3; D is ambiguous. This CDR3 has 12 residues. V was pared by 3 bases and J by 2 bases, with 3 bases between. Germline lookup yields CDR1 SEHNR and CDR2 FQNEAQ (reference sequence). The CDR3 protein is CASSLATDTQYF. For the CDR3, the DNA is TGTGCCAGCAGCTTGGCCACAGATACGCAGTATTTT.

The rearrangement uses TRBV5-5 and TRBJ2-1; the D is unclear. The CDR3 totals 15 residues. From germline, CDR1 is SGHKS and CDR2 YYEKEE (reference sequence). Trimming shortened V by 0 bases and J by 0 bases, and 7 bases separated the two germline ends. DNA for the CDR3: TGTGCCAGCAGCTTGGTGAGAGGCTCCTACAATGAGCAGTTCTTC. It yields the protein CASSLVRGSYNEQFF. Based on the CDR3 plus reference TRBV5-5 and TRBJ2-1, the full variable domain is DAGVTQSPTHLIKTRGQQVTLRCSPISGHKSVSWYQQVLGQGPQFIFQYYEKEERGRGNFPDRFSARQFPNYSSELNVNALLLGDSALYLCASSLVRGSYNEQFFGPGTRLTVL.

The chain has TRBV3-1 (or the pseudogene TRBV3-2) and TRBJ1-2; D is ambiguous. This CDR3 region has 13 residues. V was clipped by 1 base and J by 8 bases, with 11 bases between them. The germline V gene encodes CDR1 LGHDT and CDR2 YNNKEL (reference sequence). CDR3 protein: CASSQGGSRGYTF. For the CDR3, the DNA is TGTGCCAGCAGCCAAGGAGGCTCTAGAGGCTACACCTTC.

CDR3 region: CASSQEGSSADTQYF. The CDR3 DNA reads TGTGCCAGCAGCCAAGAAGGATCGAGCGCAGATACGCAGTATTTT. The chain is built from TRBV3-1 (or the pseudogene TRBV3-2) and TRBJ2-3; D gene ambiguous. This CDR3 is built from 15 residues. The germline V gene encodes CDR1 LGHDT and CDR2 YNNKEL (reference sequence). Trimming took off 0 bases at V and 4 bases at J, with 11 bases between the two ends.

The chain combines TRBV2 with TRBJ1-4; maybe TRBD1 (5 bases). Per germline, CDR1 SNHLY and CDR2 FYNNEI. This CDR3 is 14 amino acids long. V was trimmed by 3 bases and J by 5 bases, leaving 10 bases between them. DNA of the CDR3: TGTGCCAGCAGTGATGGAAGGGGAAATGAAAAACTGTTTTTT. Amino acids: CASSDGRGNEKLFF.

The chain recombines TRBV3-1 (or the pseudogene TRBV3-2) with TRBJ1-2; no clear D. The germline V and J ends were trimmed by 0 bases and 4 bases, with 9 bases remaining between them. From germline, CDR1 is LGHDT and CDR2 YNNKEL (reference sequence). The CDR3 extends over 14 amino acids. The CDR3 loop is CASSQDPGIYGYTF. CDR3 bases: TGTGCCAGCAGCCAAGATCCCGGGATCTATGGCTACACCTTC.